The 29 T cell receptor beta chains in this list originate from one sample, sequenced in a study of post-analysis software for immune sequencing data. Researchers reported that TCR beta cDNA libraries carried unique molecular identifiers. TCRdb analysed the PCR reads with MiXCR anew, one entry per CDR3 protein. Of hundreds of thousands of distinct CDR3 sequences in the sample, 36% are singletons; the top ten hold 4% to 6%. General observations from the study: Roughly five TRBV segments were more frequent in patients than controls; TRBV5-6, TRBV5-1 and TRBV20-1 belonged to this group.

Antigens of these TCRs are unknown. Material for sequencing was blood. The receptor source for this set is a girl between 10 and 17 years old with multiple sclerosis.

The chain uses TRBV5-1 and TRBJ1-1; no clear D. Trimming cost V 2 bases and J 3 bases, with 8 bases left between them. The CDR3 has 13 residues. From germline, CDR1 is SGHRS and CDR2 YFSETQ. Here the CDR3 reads CASSFESHTEAFF. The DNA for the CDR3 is TGCGCCAGCAGCTTTGAGAGTCACACTGAAGCTTTCTTT.

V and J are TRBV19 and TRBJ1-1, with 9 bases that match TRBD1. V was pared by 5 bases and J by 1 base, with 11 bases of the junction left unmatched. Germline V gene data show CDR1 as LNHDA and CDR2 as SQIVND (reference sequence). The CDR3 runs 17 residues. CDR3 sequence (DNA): TGTGCCAGTAGTCGTTGGACAGGGGAGGCGGGGAACACTGAAGCTTTCTTT. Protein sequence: CASSRWTGEAGNTEAFF.

The CDR3 nucleotides read TGTGCCAGCAGCTATAAAGGGACTAGCGGGGGGGTTCAAGAGACCCAGTACTTC. This gives the protein CASSYKGTSGGVQETQYF. The genes are TRBV12-3 or TRBV12-4 and TRBJ2-5; 16 bases match TRBD2. V was pared by 6 bases and J by 2 bases, with 9 bases of the junction left unmatched. The CDR3 spans 18 residues.

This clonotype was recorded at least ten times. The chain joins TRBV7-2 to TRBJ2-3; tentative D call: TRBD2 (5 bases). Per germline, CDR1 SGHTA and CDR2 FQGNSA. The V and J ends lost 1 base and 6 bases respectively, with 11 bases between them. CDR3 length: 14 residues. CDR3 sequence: CASSLGPGIDTQYF. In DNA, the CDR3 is TGTGCCAGCAGCTTAGGCCCCGGGATCGATACGCAGTATTTT.

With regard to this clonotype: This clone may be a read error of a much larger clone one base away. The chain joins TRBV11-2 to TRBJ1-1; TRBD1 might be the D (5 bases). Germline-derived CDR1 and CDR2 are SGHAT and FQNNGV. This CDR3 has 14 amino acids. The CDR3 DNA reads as TGTGCCAGCAGCTCATCTTCACGGGGGACTGAAGTTTTCTTT. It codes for CASSSSSRGTEVFF.

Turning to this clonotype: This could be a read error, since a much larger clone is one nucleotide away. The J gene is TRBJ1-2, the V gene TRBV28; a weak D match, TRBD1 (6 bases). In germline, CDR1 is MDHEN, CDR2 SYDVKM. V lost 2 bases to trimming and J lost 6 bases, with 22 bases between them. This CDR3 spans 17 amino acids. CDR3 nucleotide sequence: TGTGCCAGCAGTTTAGCCGTCCGACAGGATGATCAGCATGGCTACACCTTC. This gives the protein CASSLAVRQDDQHGYTF.

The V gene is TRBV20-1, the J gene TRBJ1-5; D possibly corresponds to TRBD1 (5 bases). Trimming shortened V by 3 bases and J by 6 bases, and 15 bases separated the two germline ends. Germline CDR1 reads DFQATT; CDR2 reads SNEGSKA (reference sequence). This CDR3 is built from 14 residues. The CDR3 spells CSARGMGLGQPQHF. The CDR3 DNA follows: TGCAGTGCTAGGGGAATGGGGCTAGGTCAGCCCCAGCATTTT.

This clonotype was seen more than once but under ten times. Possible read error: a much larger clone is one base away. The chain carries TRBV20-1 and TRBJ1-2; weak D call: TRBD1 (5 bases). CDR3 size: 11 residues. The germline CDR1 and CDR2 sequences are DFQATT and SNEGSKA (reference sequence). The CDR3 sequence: CRASWDPGYTF. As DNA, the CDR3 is TGCAGGGCTAGCTGGGACCCTGGCTACACCTTC.

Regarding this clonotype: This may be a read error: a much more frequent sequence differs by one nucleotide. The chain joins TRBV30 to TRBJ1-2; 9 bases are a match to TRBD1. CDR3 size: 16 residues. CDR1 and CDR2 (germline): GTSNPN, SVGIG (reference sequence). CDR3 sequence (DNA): TGTGCCCGGAGTCCCCCCGGGACAGGGTATAACTATGGCTACACCTTC. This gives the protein CARSPPGTGYNYGYTF.

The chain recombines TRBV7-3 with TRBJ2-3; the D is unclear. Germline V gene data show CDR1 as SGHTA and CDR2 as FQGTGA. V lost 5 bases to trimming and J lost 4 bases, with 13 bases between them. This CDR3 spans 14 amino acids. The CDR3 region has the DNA TGTGCCAGCAGCCCCTCAGGCCCCCCAGATACGCAGTATTTT. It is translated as CASSPSGPPDTQYF.

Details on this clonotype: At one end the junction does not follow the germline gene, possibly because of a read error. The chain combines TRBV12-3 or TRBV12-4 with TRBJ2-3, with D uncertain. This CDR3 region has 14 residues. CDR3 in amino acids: CASSFRARTDTQYF. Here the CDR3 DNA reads TGTGCCAGCAGTTTTCGAGCGAGAACAGATACGCAGTATTTC.

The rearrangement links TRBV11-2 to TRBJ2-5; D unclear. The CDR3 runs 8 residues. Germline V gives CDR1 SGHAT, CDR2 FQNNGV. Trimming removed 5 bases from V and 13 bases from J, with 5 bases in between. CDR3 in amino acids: CASSPSYF. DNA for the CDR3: TGTGCCAGCAGCCCTTCGTACTTC.

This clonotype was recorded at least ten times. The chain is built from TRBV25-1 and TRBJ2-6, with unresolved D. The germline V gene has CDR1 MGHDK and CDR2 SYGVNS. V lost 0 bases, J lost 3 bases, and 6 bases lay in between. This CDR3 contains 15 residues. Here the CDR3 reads CASSEYSFGANVLTF. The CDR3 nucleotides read TGTGCCAGCAGTGAATATAGCTTTGGGGCCAACGTCCTGACTTTC.

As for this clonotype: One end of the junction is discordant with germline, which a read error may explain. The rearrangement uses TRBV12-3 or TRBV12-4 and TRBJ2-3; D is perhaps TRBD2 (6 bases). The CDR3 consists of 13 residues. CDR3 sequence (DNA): TGTGCCAGCAGTATCCCGGGAGCAGATGCGCAGTATTTT. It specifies CASSIPGADAQYF.

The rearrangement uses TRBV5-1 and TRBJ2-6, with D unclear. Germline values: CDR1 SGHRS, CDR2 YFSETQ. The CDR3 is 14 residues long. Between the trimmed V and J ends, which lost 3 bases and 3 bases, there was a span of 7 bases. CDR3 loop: CASSSLLGANVLTF. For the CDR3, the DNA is TGCGCCAGCAGCTCCCTTCTTGGGGCCAACGTCCTGACTTTC.

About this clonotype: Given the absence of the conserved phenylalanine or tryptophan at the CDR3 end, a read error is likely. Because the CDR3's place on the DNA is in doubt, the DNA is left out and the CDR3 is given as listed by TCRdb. Here the CDR3 reads CASSITSGGLSTDAEYS. This chain joins TRBV12-3 or TRBV12-4 and TRBJ2-3; TRBD2, the table's D call, lacks a check against the DNA. The CDR3 numbers 17 amino acids, ends counted.

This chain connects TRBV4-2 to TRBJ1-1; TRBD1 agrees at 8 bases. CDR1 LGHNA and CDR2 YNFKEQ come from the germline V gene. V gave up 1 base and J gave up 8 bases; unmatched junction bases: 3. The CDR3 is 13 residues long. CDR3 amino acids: CASSQAAGGEAFF. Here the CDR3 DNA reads TGTGCCAGCAGCCAAGCTGCAGGGGGCGAAGCTTTCTTT.

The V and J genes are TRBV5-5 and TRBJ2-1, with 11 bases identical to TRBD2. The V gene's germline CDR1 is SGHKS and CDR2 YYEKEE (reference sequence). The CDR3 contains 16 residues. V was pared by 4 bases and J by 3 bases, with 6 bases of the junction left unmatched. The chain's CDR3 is CASSLRTSGFYNEQFF. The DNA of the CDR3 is TGTGCCAGCAGCCTGCGGACTAGCGGGTTCTACAATGAGCAGTTCTTC.

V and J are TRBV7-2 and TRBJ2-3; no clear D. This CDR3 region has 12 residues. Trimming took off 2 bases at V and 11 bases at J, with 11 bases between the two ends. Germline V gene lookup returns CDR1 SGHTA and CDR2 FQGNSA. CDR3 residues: CASSLNPWGQYF. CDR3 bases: TGTGCCAGCAGCTTAAACCCCTGGGGGCAGTATTTT. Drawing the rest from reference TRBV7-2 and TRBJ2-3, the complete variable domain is GAGVSQSPSNKVTEKGKDVELRCDPISGHTALYWYRQSLGQGLEFLIYFQGNSAPDKSGLPSDRFSAERTGGSVSTLTIQRTQQEDSAVYLCASSLNPWGQYFGPGTRLTVL.

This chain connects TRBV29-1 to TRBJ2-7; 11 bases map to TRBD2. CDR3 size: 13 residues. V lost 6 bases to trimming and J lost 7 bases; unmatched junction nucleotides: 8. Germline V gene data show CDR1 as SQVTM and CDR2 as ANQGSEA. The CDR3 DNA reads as TGCAGCGTGGGGCTAGCGGGGGGATATGAGCAGTACTTC. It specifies CSVGLAGGYEQYF.

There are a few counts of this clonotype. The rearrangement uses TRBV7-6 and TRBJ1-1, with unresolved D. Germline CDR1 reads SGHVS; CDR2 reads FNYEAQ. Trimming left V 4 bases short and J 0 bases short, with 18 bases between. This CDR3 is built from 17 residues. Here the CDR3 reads CASSSTSEAWMNTEAFF. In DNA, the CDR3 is TGTGCCAGCAGCTCTACATCGGAAGCTTGGATGAACACTGAAGCTTTCTTT.

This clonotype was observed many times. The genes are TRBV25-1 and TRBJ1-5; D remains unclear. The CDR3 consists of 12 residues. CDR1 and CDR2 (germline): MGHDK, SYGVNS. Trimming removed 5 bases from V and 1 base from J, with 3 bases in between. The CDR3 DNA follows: TGTGCCAGCAGTCAGAGCAATCAGCCCCAGCATTTT. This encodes CASSQSNQPQHF.

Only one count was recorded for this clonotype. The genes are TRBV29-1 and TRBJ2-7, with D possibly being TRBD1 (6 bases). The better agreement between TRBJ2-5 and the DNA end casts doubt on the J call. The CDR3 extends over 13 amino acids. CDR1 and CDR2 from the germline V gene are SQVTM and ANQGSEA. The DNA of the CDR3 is TGCAGCGTTGTCAACAGGGTTATCGAGACCCAGTACTTC. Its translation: CSVVNRVIETQYF.

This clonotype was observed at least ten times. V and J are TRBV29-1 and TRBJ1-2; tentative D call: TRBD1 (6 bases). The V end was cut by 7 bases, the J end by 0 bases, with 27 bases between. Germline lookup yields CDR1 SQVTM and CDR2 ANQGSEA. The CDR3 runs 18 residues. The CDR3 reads CSARKWTARRNPNYGYTF. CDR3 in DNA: TGCAGCGCTCGTAAGTGGACAGCTAGGCGCAACCCTAACTATGGCTACACCTTC.

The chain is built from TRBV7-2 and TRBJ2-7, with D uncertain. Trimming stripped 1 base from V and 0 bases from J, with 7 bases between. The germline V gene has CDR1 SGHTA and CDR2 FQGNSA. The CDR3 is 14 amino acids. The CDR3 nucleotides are TGTGCCAGCAGCTTAGATTGGATCTCCTACGAGCAGTACTTC. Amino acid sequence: CASSLDWISYEQYF. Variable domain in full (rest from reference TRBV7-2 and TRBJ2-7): GAGVSQSPSNKVTEKGKDVELRCDPISGHTALYWYRQSLGQGLEFLIYFQGNSAPDKSGLPSDRFSAERTGGSVSTLTIQRTQQEDSAVYLCASSLDWISYEQYFGPGTRLTVT.

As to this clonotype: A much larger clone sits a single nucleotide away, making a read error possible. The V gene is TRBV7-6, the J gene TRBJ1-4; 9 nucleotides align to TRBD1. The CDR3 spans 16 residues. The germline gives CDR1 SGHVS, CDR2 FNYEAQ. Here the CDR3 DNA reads TGTGCCAGCAGCCCAGGACAGGGGAGGACTAATGAAAAACGGTTTTTT. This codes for CASSPGQGRTNEKRFF. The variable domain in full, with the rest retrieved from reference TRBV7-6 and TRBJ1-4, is GAGVSQSPRYKVTKRGQDVALRCDPISGHVSLYWYRQALGQGPEFLTYFNYEAQQDKSGLPNDRFSAERPEGSISTLTIQRTEQRDSAMYRCASSPGQGRTNEKRFFGSGTQLSVL.

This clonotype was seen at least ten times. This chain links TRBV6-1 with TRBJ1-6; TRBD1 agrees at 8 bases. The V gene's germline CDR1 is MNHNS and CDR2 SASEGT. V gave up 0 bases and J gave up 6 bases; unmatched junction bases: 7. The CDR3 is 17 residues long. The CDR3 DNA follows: TGTGCCAGCAGTGAAGCGCGTACAGGGGGTGGTAATTCACCCCTCCACTTT. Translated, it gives CASSEARTGGGNSPLHF.

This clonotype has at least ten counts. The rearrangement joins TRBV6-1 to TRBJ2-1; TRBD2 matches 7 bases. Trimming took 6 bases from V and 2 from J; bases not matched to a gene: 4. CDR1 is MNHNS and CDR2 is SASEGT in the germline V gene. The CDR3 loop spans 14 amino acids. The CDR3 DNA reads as TGTGCCAGCAGCGGGGGGTGGGCCTACAATGAGCAGTTCTTC. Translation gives CASSGGWAYNEQFF.

The CDR3 here is CASSFDPSGSLFF. The CDR3 DNA reads TGTGCCAGCAGCTTCGATCCTAGCGGGAGCCTGTTCTTC. The chain links TRBV11-2 to TRBJ2-1; 10 bases match TRBD2. The CDR3 has 13 residues. Germline CDR1 SGHAT, CDR2 FQNNGV. The ends lost 3 bases at V and 15 bases at J; junction bases unmatched: 8.